This section outlines one TCR beta chain sequence together with its context. The data belong to a study of blood T cell repertoires in COVID-19. Across the whole study: Acute and convalescent COVID-19 specimens originated in the United States, Italy and Spain.

Germline-derived CDR1 and CDR2 are LNHDA and SQIVND (reference sequence). V was cut by 6 bases and J by 0 bases, with 9 bases left in between. This CDR3 is 13 amino acids long. In the original workflow: Cell counts per sample came from amplifying reference gene primers. Method: immunoSEQ multiplex PCR; TCRdb's copy keeps in-frame clones and lacks some. V and J calls and clone size come straight from that table; D and trimming were deduced from the DNA. The sample shows 180,000 or so clones, about nine tenths of them seen only once. Sequencing was carried out using peripheral blood. This TCR derives from a man aged 40-49 years with acute or convalescent COVID-19. The chain couples TRBV19 to TRBJ2-7, with D possibly matching TRBD2 (6 bases). The CDR3 DNA follows: TGTGCCAGTAGCGCGGGGAACTCCTACGAGCAGTACTTC. Amino acid sequence: CASSAGNSYEQYF.